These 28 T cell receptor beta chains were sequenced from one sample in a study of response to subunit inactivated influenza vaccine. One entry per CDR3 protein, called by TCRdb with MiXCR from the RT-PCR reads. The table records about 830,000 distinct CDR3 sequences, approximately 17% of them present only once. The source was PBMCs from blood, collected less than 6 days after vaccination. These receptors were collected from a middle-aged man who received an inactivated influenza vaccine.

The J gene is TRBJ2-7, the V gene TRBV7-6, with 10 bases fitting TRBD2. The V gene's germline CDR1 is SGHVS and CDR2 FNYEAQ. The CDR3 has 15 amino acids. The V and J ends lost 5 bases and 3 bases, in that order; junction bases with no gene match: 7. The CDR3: CASSPSGRPYYEQYF. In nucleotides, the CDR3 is TGTGCCAGCAGCCCTAGCGGGAGACCCTACTACGAGCAGTACTTC.

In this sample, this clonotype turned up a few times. CDR3 loop: CASSKPPRAAPGGEDTQYF. In DNA form, the CDR3 reads TGTGCCAGCAGCAAACCCCCACGGGCAGCCCCAGGGGGCGAGGATACGCAGTATTTT. This chain connects TRBV21-1 to TRBJ2-3; the table's D call TRBD1 went unverified against the DNA. TRBV21-1 represents a pseudogene. The CDR3 extends over 19 amino acids.

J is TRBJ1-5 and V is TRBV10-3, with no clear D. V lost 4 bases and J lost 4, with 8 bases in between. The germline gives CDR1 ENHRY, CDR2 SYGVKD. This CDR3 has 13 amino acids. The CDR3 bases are TGTGCCATCAGTGCGTCAGTTAATCAGCCCCAGCATTTT. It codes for CAISASVNQPQHF.

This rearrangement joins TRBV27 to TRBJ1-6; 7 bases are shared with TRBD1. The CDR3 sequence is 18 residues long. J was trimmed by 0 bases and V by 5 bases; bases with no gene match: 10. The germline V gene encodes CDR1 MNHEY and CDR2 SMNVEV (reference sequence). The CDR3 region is CASSQGQPTSSYNSPLHF. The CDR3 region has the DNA TGTGCCAGCAGTCAGGGACAGCCGACGAGCTCCTATAATTCACCCCTCCACTTT.

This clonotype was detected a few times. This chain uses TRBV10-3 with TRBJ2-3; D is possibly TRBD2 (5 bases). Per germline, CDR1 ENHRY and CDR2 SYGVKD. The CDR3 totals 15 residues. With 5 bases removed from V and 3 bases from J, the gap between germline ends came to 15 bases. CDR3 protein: CAISPEGVRTDTQYF. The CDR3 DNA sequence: TGTGCCATCAGTCCTGAGGGAGTGAGAACAGATACGCAGTATTTT.

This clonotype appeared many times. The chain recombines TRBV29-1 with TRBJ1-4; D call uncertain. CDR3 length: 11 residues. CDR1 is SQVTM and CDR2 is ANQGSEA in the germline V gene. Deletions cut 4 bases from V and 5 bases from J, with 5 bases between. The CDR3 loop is CSVVLNEKLFF. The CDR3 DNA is TGCAGCGTTGTCCTGAATGAAAAACTGTTTTTT.

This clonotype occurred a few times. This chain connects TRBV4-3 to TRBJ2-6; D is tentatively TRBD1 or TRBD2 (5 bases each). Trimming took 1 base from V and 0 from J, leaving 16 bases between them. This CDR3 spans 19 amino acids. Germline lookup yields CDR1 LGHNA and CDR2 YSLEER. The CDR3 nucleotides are TGCGCCAGCAGCCAAGTTTACTGGGGACGCAGCTCTGGGGCCAACGTCCTGACTTTC. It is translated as CASSQVYWGRSSGANVLTF.

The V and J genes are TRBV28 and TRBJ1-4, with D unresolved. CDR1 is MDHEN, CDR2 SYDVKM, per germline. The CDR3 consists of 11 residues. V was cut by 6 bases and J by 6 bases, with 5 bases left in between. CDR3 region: CASSTDEKLFF. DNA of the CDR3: TGTGCCAGCAGCACAGATGAAAAACTGTTTTTT.

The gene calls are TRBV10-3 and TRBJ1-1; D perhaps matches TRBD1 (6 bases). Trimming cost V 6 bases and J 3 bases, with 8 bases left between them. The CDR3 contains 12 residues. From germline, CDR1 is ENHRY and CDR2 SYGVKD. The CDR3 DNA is TGTGCCATCAGCCAGGGGTACACTGAAGCTTTCTTT. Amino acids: CAISQGYTEAFF.

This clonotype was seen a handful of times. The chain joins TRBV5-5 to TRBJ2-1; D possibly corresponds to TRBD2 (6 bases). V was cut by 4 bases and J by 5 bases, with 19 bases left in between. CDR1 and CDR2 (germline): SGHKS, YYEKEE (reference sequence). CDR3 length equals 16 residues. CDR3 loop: CASSPPGLTSHNEQFF. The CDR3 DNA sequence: TGTGCCAGCAGCCCACCCGGACTAACTTCCCACAATGAGCAGTTCTTC.

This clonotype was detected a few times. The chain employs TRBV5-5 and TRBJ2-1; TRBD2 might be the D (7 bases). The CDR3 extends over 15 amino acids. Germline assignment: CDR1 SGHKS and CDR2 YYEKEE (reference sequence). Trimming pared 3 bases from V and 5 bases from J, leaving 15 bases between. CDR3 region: CASSSAGARHNEQFF. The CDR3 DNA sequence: TGTGCCAGCAGCTCCGCGGGGGCGAGACACAATGAGCAGTTCTTC.

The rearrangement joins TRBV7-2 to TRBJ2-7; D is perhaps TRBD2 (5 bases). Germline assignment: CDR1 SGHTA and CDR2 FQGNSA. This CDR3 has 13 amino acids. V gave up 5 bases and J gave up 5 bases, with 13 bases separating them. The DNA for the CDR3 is TGTGCCAGCAGCCCAGAGGGCGTCAACGAGCAGTACTTC. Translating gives CASSPEGVNEQYF.

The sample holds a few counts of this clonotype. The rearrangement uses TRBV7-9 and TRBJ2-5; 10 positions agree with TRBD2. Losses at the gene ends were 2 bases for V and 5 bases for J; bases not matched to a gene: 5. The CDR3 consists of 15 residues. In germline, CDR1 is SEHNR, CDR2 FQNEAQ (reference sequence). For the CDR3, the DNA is TGTGCCAGCAGCTTAAGTGAACTAGCGGGGGAGACCCAGTACTTC. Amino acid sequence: CASSLSELAGETQYF. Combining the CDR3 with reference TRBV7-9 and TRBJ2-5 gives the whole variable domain DTGVSQNPRHKITKRGQNVTFRCDPISEHNRLYWYRQTLGQGPEFLTYFQNEAQLEKSRLLSDRFSAERPKGSFSTLEIQRTEQGDSAMYLCASSLSELAGETQYFGPGTRLLVL.

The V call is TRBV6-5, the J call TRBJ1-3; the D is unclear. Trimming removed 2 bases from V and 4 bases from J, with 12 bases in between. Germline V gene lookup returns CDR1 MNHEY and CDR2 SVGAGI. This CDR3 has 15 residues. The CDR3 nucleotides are TGTGCCAGCAGTTACATGGGATTATCCGGAAACACCATATATTTT. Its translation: CASSYMGLSGNTIYF.

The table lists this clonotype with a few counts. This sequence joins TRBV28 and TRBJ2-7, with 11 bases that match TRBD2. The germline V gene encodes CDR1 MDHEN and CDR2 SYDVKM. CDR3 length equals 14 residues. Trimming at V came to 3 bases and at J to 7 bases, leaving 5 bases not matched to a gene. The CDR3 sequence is CASSLVSGGAEQYF. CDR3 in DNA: TGTGCCAGCAGTTTGGTTAGCGGGGGGGCTGAGCAGTACTTC.

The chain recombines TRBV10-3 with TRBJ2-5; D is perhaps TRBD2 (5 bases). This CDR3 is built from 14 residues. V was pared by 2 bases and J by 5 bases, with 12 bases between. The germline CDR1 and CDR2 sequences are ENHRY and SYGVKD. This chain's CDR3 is CAISEGENRETQYF. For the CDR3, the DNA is TGTGCCATCAGTGAGGGGGAGAACCGGGAGACCCAGTACTTC.

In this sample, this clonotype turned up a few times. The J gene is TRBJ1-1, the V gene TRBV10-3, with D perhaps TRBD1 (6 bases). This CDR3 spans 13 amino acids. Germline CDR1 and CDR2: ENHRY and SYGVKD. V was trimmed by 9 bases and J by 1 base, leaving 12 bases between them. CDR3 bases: TGTGCCATAAGGACAGATGGGAACACTGAAGCTTTCTTT. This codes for CAIRTDGNTEAFF.

The DNA of the CDR3 is TGTGCCATCAGAGTAGCGGGAGTGGATTACGAGCAGTACTTC. Encoded protein: CAIRVAGVDYEQYF. The gene calls are TRBV10-3 and TRBJ2-7; TRBD2 agrees at 9 bases. CDR3 size: 14 residues. Trimming took 6 bases from V and 4 from J; bases not matched to a gene: 7. Germline CDR1 ENHRY, CDR2 SYGVKD.

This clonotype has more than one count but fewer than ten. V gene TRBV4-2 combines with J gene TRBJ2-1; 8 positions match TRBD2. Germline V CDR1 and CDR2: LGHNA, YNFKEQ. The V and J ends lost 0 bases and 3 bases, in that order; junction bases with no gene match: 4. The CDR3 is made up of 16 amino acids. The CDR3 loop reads CASSQDASGLYNEQFF. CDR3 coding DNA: TGTGCCAGCAGCCAAGATGCTAGCGGGCTCTACAATGAGCAGTTCTTC.

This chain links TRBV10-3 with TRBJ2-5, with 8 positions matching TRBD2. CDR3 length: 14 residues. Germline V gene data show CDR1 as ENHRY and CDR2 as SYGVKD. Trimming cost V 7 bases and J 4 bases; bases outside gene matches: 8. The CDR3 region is CAIKSGGPGETQYF. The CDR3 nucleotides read TGTGCCATCAAAAGCGGGGGCCCGGGAGAGACCCAGTACTTC.

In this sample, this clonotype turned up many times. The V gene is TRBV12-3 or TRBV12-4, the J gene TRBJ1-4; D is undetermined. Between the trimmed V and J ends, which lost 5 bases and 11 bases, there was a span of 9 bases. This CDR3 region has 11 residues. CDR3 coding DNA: TGTGCCAGCAGTGAGGGTGTTAAACTGTTTTTT. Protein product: CASSEGVKLFF.

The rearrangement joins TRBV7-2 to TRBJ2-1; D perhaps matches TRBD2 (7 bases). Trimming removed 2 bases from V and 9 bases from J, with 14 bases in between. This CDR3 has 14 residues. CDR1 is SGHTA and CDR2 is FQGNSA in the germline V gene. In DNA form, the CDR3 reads TGTGCCAGCAGCTTATCGGGGGGCCGGGGTGAGCAGTTCTTC. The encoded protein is CASSLSGGRGEQFF.

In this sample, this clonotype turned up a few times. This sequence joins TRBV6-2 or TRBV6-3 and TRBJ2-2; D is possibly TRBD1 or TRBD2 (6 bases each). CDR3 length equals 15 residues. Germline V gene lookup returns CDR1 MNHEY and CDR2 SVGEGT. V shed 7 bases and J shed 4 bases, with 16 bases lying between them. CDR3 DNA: TGTGCCAGCACCAAGGGGGGCGCCGGCACCGGGGAGCTGTTTTTT. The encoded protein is CASTKGGAGTGELFF.

The CDR3 sequence: CASTTRRSTNEKLFF. The CDR3 DNA reads TGTGCCAGCACCACAAGACGTTCAACTAATGAAAAACTGTTTTTT. The rearrangement links TRBV6-1 to TRBJ1-4; D is uncertain. There are 15 residues in the CDR3. CDR1 is MNHNS and CDR2 is SASEGT in the germline V gene. Trimming cost V 7 bases and J 0 bases, with 12 bases left between them.

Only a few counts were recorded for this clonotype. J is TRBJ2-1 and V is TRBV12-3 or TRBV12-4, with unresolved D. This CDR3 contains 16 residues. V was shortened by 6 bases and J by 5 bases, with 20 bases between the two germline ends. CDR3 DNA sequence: TGTGCCAGCAGCCCGCTCAGGTGGTACTGGGACAATGAGCAGTTCTTC. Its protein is CASSPLRWYWDNEQFF.

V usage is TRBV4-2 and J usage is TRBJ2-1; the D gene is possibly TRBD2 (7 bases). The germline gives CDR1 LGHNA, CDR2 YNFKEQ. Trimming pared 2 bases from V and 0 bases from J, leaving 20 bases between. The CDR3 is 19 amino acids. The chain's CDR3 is CASSQPDRGRASSYNEQFF. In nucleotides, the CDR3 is TGTGCCAGCAGCCAACCCGATAGGGGGAGGGCTAGCTCCTACAATGAGCAGTTCTTC.

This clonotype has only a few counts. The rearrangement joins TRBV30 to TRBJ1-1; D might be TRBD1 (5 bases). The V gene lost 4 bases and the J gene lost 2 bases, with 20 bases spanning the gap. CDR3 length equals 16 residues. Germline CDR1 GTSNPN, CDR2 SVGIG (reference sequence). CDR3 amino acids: CAWNLPWGGSNTEAFF. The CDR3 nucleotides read TGTGCCTGGAATCTGCCTTGGGGGGGGAGTAACACTGAAGCTTTCTTT.

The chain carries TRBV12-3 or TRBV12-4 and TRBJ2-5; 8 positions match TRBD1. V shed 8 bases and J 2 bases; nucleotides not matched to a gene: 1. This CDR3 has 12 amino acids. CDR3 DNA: TGTGCCAGCGGACAGGGTCAAGAGACCCAGTACTTC. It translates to CASGQGQETQYF.